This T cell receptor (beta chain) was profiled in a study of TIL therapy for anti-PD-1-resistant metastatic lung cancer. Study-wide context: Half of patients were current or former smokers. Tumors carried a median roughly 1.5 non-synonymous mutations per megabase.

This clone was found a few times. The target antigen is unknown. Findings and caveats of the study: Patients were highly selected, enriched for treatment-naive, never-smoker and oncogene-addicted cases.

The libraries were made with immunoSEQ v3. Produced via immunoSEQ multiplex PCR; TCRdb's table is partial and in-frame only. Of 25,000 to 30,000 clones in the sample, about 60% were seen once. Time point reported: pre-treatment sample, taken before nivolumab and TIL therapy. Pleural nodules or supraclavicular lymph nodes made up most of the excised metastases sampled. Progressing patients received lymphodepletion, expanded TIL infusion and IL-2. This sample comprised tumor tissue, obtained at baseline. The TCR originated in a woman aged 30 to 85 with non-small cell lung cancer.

CDR3 amino acids: CASSPNQGTEAFF. The CDR3 coding sequence is TGTGCCAGCTCACCAAATCAGGGCACTGAAGCTTTCTTT. The J gene is TRBJ1-1, the V gene TRBV18, with a tentative D call TRBD1 (5 bases). The V gene's germline CDR1 is KGHSH and CDR2 LQKENI. Trimming removed 2 bases at V and 4 bases at J, with 8 bases between. This CDR3 region has 13 residues.